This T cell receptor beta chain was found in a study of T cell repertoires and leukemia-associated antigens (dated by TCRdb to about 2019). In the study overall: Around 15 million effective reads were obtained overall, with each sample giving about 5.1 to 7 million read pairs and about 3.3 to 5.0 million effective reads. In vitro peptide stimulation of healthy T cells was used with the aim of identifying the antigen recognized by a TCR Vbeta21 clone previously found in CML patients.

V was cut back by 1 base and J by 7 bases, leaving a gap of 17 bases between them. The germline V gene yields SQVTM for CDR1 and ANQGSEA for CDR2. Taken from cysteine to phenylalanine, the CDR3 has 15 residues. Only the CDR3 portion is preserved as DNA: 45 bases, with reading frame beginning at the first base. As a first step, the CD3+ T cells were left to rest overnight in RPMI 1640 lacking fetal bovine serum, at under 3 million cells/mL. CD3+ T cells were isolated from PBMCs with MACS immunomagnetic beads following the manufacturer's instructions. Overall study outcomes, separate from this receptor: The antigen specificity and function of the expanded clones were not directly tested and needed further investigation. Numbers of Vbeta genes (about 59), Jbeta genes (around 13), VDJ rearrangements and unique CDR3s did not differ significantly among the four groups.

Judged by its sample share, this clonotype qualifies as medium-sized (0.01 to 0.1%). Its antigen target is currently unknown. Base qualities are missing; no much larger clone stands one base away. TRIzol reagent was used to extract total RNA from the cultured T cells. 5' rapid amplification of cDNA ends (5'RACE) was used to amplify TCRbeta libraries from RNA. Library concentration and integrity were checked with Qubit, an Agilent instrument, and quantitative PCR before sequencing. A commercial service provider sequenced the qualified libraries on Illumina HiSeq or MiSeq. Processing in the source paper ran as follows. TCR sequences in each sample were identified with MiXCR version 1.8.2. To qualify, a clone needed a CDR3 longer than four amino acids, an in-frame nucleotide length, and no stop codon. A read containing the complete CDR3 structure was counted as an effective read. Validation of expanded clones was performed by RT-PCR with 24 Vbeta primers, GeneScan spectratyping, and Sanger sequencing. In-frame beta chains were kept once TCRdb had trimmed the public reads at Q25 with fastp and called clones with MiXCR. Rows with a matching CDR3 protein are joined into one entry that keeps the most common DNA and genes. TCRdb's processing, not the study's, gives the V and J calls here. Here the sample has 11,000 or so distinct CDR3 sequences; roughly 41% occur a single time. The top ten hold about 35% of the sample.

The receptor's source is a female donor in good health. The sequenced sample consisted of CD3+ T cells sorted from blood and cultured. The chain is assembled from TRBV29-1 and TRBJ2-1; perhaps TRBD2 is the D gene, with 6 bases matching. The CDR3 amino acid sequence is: CSVEGDPGSWNEQFF. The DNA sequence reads TGCAGCGTTGAAGGGGACCCCGGGAGTTGGAATGAGCAGTTCTTC.